This is a list of T cell receptor beta chains from one sample in a study of OX40 agonist ivuxolimab in advanced cancers. Profiled with immunoSEQ multiplex PCR; TCRdb holds only in-frame clones, not every one. This table holds roughly 86,000 clones, 92% found once. Sequencing used CD4+ or CD8+ T cells sorted from blood, obtained in a trial of the OX40 agonist ivuxolimab. The origin of the receptors is an adult with an advanced solid tumor such as melanoma, head and neck, liver or kidney cancer. Both conserved end residues are part of each CDR3. The D gene is left open where the match is weak. Clone size is stated in some rows and not others, as once, few, many or a class when expanded.

V,size,J,D,DNA,CDR3
TRBV5-4,NA,TRBJ1-1,NA,TGTGCCAGCAGCTTGGGATTCCGGGGGCCGAATCCCGGGGGCACTGAAGCTTTCTTT,CASSLGFRGPNPGGTEAFF
TRBV6-6,NA,TRBJ2-2,NA,TGTGCCAGCACCACGGCCCTGGCGAACACCGGGGAGCTGTTTTTT,CASTTALANTGELFF
TRBV6-1,NA,TRBJ2-6,NA,TGTGCCAGCTCGAATGGCGCGTCGGGGGCCAACGTCCTGACTTTC,CASSNGASGANVLTF
TRBV15,few,TRBJ2-5,NA,TGTGCCACCAGCAGAGATGCGGAGACCCAGTACTTC,CATSRDAETQYF
TRBV6-5,few,TRBJ1-6,NA,TGTGCCAGCAGCCCTGGTTCTGTTACACCCCTCCACTTT,CASSPGSVTPLHF
TRBV15,NA,TRBJ1-2,NA,TGTGCCACCAGCAGGCCCCTTTATGGCTACACCTTC,CATSRPLYGYTF
TRBV4-1,NA,TRBJ2-1,NA,TGCGCCAGCAGCCAAGGAGCGGGCTTCTACAATGAGCAGTTCTTC,CASSQGAGFYNEQFF
TRBV15,NA,TRBJ2-3,NA,TGTGCCACCAGCATGAACAGGGACCCCACAGATACGCAGTATTTT,CATSMNRDPTDTQYF
TRBV7-9,few,TRBJ1-2,NA,TGTGCCAGCAGCCCGGACGGGTGGAACTATGGCTACACCTTC,CASSPDGWNYGYTF
TRBV6-6,NA,TRBJ1-5,NA,TGTGCCAGCAGTCACAGCGGAACGGCCCAGCATTTT,CASSHSGTAQHF
TRBV7-9,once,TRBJ1-4,NA,TGTGCCAGCAGCCCCAGGGGCACTAATGAAAAACTGTTTTTT,CASSPRGTNEKLFF
TRBV5-1,NA,TRBJ2-7,TRBD1,TGCGCCAGCAGCTTGGCGCTACAGGGGGCTTCCGAGCAGTACTTC,CASSLALQGASEQYF
TRBV28,NA,TRBJ2-3,NA,TGTGCCAGCAATTCGGGGAGGACAACCAGGACAGATACGCAGTATTTT,CASNSGRTTRTDTQYF
TRBV18,NA,TRBJ2-7,NA,TGTGCCAGCTCACCAGGAGTAAAGCTCTACGAGCAGTACTTC,CASSPGVKLYEQYF
TRBV6-1,NA,TRBJ2-1,TRBD2,TGTGCCAGCAAGCTAGCGGGAGCGTACGGTGAGCAGTTCTTC,CASKLAGAYGEQFF
TRBV7-9,once,TRBJ2-5,TRBD2,TGTGCCAGCAGCTTTCCCGCCGGGACTAGCTCTGAGACCCAGTACTTC,CASSFPAGTSSETQYF
TRBV5-4,NA,TRBJ1-4,TRBD1,TGTGCCAGCAGCTTGGTGGGGGACAGGGGTAATGAAAAACTGTTTTTT,CASSLVGDRGNEKLFF
TRBV30,once,TRBJ2-7,NA,TGTGCCTATACAACAGGGCCCTTCTCCTACGAGCAGTACTTC,CAYTTGPFSYEQYF
TRBV19,NA,TRBJ2-3,NA,TGTGCCAGTACGCTAGCGACCCAGGGCGGAGATACGCAGTATTTT,CASTLATQGGDTQYF
TRBV7-8,NA,TRBJ2-2,TRBD2,TGTGCCAGCAGCTTAATTAGCGGGGGGGTCGGGGAGCTGTTTTTT,CASSLISGGVGELFF
TRBV11-1,NA,TRBJ2-1,NA,TGTGCCAGCAGCTCGGGAATGAATGAGCAGTTCTTC,CASSSGMNEQFF
TRBV5-1,once,TRBJ2-3,NA,TGCGCCAGCAGCTTGATCACAGATACGCAGTATTTT,CASSLITDTQYF
TRBV5-1,NA,TRBJ2-1,NA,TGCGCCAGCAGTTTGATTAGCGGTTCCAACTACAATGAGCAGTTCTTC,CASSLISGSNYNEQFF
TRBV7-9,NA,TRBJ2-1,NA,TGTGCCAGCAGCCACTCAACAGGCCCCTACAATGAGCAGTTCTTC,CASSHSTGPYNEQFF
TRBV5-1,NA,TRBJ2-5,TRBD1,TGCGCCAGCAGCGCCGGGACAGGGAAAGAGACCCAGTACTTC,CASSAGTGKETQYF
TRBV7-2,once,TRBJ2-1,NA,TGTGCCAGCAGCCCGACGTCAGGGTGGAACAATGAGCAGTTCTTC,CASSPTSGWNNEQFF
TRBV19,NA,TRBJ1-1,NA,TGTGCCAGTAGTATAGTGGAGGGAACTGAAGCTTTCTTT,CASSIVEGTEAFF
TRBV7-9,NA,TRBJ1-6,NA,TGTGCCAGCAGCTTAGAGGGTTTCTCTCCTTCACCCCTCCACTTT,CASSLEGFSPSPLHF
TRBV15,NA,TRBJ1-4,NA,TGTGCCACCAGCAGTGGGACCCCGGGACGGGGTAATGAAAAACTGTTTTTT,CATSSGTPGRGNEKLFF
TRBV4-1,NA,TRBJ1-1,NA,TGCGCCAGCAGCCAACCCTACAACAGGGATGCTGAAGCTTTCTTT,CASSQPYNRDAEAFF
TRBV2,NA,TRBJ1-1,NA,TGTGCCAGCAGTCTTGGGGGCGCTTCCACTGAAGCTTTCTTT,CASSLGGASTEAFF
TRBV30,NA,TRBJ2-1,NA,TGTGCCTGGACCGAGACTGACTTCTACAATGAGCAGTTCTTC,CAWTETDFYNEQFF
TRBV28,once,TRBJ1-1,NA,TGTGCCAGCGGCGGGGGTGAAGCTTTCTTT,CASGGGEAFF
TRBV7-9,NA,TRBJ2-3,NA,TGTGCCAGCAGCTTAGGGGTAGGGATCAAGGATACGCAGTATTTT,CASSLGVGIKDTQYF
TRBV15,once,TRBJ2-3,NA,TGTGCCACCAGCAGAGGTCGGGCAGGAGGCACAGATACGCAGTATTTT,CATSRGRAGGTDTQYF
TRBV7-2,NA,TRBJ1-1,NA,TGTGCCAGCAGCTTTGTAAAGGACACTGAAGCTTTCTTT,CASSFVKDTEAFF
TRBV7-9,NA,TRBJ1-6,NA,TGTGCCAGCAGCTTCGGGCAGGGGAGCTCCTATAATTCACCCCTCCACTTT,CASSFGQGSSYNSPLHF
TRBV5-6,few,TRBJ1-6,TRBD1,TGTGCCAGCAGCAAAAGGACAGGGGAGGACTATAATTCACCCCTCCACTTT,CASSKRTGEDYNSPLHF
TRBV5-1,NA,TRBJ2-1,TRBD1,TGCGCCAGCAGCTTTAACAGGGGGCGAGTTAATGAGCAGTTCTTC,CASSFNRGRVNEQFF
TRBV7-9,NA,TRBJ1-2,TRBD1,TGTGCCAGCAGCTCCCAGGGGGCGCATGGCTACACCTTC,CASSSQGAHGYTF
TRBV5-4,NA,TRBJ2-3,NA,TGTGCCAGCAGCCCGAGGCAGGGTGTGGAAGATACGCAGTATTTT,CASSPRQGVEDTQYF
TRBV19,once,TRBJ1-2,NA,TGTGCCAGTAGTATCTCAGGGGATTATGGCTACACCTTC,CASSISGDYGYTF
TRBV12-1,NA,TRBJ1-6,NA,TGTGCCAGCAGCTTGACTAAGAATGGGGATTCACCCCTCCACTTT,CASSLTKNGDSPLHF
TRBV14,NA,TRBJ2-7,TRBD2,TGTGCCAGCAGCCAATACGGTAGTAGCGGGAGGGCCCGCTACGAGCAGTACTTC,CASSQYGSSGRARYEQYF
TRBV5-4,NA,TRBJ2-5,NA,TGTGCCAGCAGCTTGGCAGGGGCCGGGGAGACCCAGTACTTC,CASSLAGAGETQYF
TRBV5-1,NA,TRBJ2-3,TRBD2,TGCGCCAGCAGCTTGGGACTAGCGGGAGGCACAGATACGCAGTATTTT,CASSLGLAGGTDTQYF
TRBV27,NA,TRBJ1-2,NA,TGTGCCAGCCTGGCACTGGGGCCCCCTAACTATGGCTACACCTTC,CASLALGPPNYGYTF
TRBV15,NA,TRBJ1-1,NA,TGTGCCACCGCCAAGGGGGGGAACACTGAAGCTTTCTTT,CATAKGGNTEAFF
TRBV4-1,NA,TRBJ2-2,TRBD2,TGCGCCAGCAGCCCCGGACTAGCGGGGTCGAGGGGGGAGCTGTTTTTT,CASSPGLAGSRGELFF
TRBV5-1,NA,TRBJ1-2,NA,TGCGCCAGCAGCTTGGGCTCCCGGTTAGCTAACTATGGCTACACCTTC,CASSLGSRLANYGYTF